This TCR beta chain was recovered during a study of blood T cell repertoires in COVID-19. Across the whole study: The analysed material was cDNA or gDNA that came from T cells, B-cell-depleted T cells, or PBMCs.

The length of the CDR3 is 16 residues. In germline, CDR1 is LNHDA, CDR2 SQIVND (reference sequence). Trimming removed 3 bases from V and 9 bases from J; junction bases left unmatched: 17. Clones were sequenced by immunoSEQ multiplex PCR, and TCRdb holds only the in-frame ones, with some missing. The sample lists some 200,000 clones, about 85% seen once, with around 10% in the top ten. Specimen: peripheral blood. The receptor was isolated from an elderly woman with acute or convalescent COVID-19. The chain joins TRBV19 to TRBJ2-7; 7 positions match TRBD2. CDR3 DNA sequence: TGTGCCAGTAGTATCGGGAGGAATGTCCAAACGTCGCGGCAGTACTTC. This gives the protein CASSIGRNVQTSRQYF.